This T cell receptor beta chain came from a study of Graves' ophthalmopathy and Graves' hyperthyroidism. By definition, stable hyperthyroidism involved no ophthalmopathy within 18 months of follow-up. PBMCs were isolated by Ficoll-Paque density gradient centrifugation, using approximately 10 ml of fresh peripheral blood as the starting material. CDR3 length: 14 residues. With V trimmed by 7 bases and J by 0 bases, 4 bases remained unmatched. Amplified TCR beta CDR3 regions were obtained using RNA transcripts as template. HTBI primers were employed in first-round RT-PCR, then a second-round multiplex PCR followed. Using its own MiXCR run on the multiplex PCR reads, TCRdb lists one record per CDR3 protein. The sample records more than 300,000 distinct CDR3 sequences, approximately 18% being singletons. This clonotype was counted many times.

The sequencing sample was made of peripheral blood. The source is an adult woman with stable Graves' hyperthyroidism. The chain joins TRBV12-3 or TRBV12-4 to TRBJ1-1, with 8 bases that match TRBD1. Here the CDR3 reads CASTRDRMNTEAFF. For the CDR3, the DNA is TGTGCCAGCACCCGGGACAGGATGAACACTGAAGCTTTCTTT.